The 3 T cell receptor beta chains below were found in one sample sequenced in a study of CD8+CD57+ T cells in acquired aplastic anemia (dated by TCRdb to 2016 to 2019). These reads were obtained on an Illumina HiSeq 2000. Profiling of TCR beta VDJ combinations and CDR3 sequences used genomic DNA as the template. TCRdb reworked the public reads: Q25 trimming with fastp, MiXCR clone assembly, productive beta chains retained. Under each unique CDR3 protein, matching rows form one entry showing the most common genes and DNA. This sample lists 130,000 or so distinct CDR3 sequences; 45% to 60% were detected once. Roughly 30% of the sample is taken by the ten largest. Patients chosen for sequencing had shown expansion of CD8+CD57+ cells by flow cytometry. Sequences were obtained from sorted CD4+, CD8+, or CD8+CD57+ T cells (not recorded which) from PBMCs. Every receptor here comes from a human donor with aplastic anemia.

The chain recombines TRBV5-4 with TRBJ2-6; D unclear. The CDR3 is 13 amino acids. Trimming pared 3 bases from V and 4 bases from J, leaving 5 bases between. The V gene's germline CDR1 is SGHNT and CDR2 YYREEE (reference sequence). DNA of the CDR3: TGTGCCAGCAGCTCGACAGGGGCCAACGTCCTGACTTTC. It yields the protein CASSSTGANVLTF.

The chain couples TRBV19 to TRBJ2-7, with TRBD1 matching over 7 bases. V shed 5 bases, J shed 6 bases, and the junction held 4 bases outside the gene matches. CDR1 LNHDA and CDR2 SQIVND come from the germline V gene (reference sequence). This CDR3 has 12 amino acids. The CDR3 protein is CASSEQGFEQYF. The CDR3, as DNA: TGTGCCAGTAGTGAACAGGGGTTCGAGCAGTACTTC.

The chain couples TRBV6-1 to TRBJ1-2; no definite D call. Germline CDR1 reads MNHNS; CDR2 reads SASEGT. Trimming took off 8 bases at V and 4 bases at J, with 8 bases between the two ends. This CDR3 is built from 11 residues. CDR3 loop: CASRNIYGYTF. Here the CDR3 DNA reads TGTGCCAGCCGGAATATCTATGGCTACACCTTC.